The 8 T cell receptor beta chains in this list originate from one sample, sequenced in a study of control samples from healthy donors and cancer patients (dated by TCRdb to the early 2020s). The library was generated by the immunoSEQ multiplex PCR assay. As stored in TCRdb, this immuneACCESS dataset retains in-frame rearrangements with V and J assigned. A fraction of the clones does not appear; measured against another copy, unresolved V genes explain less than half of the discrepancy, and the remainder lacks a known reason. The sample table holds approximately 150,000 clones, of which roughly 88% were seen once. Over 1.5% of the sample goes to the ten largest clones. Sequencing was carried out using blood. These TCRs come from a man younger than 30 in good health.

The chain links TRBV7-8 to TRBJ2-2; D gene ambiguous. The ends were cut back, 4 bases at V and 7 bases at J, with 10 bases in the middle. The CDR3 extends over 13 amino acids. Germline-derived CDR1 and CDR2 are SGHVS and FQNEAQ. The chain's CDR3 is CASSSLMGGELFF. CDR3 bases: TGTGCCAGCAGCTCCCTGATGGGCGGGGAGCTGTTTTTT.

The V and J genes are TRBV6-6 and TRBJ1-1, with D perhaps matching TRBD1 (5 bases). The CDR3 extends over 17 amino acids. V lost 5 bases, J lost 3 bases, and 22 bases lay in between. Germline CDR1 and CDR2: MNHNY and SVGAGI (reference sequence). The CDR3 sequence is CASSPRAEWGEDTEAFF. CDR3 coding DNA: TGTGCCAGCAGTCCGCGGGCAGAGTGGGGGGAAGACACTGAAGCTTTCTTT.

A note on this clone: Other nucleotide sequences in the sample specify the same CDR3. For the CDR3, the DNA is TGCGCCAGCAGCCGGGACGTTAACACTGAAGCTTTCTTT. Amino acid sequence: CASSRDVNTEAFF. This chain links TRBV5-1 with TRBJ1-1; weak D call: TRBD1 (5 bases). Trimming stripped 4 bases from V and 2 bases from J, with 9 bases between. This CDR3 comprises 13 residues. Per germline, CDR1 SGHRS and CDR2 YFSETQ. The whole variable domain, remainder taken from reference TRBV5-1 and TRBJ1-1, is KAGVTQTPRYLIKTRGQQVTLSCSPISGHRSVSWYQQTPGQGLQFLFEYFSETQRNKGNFPGRFSGRQFSNSRSEMNVSTLELGDSALYLCASSRDVNTEAFFGQGTRLTVV.

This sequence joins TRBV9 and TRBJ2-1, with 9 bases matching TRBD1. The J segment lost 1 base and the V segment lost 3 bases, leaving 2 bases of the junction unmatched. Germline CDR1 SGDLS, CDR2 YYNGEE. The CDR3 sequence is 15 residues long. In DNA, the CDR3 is TGTGCCAGCAGCGCCGGACAGGGGTCCTACAATGAGCAGTTCTTC. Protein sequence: CASSAGQGSYNEQFF.

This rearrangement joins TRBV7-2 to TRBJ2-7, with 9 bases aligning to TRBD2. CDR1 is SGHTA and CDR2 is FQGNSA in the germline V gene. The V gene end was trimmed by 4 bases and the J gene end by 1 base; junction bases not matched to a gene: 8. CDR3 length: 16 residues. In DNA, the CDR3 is TGTGCCAGCAGCTCCCGGTCTAGCGGGGTATCCTACGAGCAGTACTTC. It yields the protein CASSSRSSGVSYEQYF.

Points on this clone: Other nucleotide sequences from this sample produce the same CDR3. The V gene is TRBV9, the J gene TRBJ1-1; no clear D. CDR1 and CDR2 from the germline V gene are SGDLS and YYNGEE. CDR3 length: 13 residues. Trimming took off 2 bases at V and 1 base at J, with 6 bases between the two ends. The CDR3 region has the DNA TGTGCCAGCAGCGTTGGGTCGAACACTGAAGCTTTCTTT. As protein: CASSVGSNTEAFF. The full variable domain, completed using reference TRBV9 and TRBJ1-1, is DSGVTQTPKHLITATGQRVTLRCSPRSGDLSVYWYQQSLDQGLQFLIQYYNGEERAKGNILERFSAQQFPDLHSELNLSSLELGDSALYFCASSVGSNTEAFFGQGTRLTVV.

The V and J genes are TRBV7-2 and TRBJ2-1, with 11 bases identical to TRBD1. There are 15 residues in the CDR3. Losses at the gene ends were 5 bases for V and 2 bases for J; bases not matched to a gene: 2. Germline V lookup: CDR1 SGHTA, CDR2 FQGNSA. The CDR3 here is CASSRTGGPYNEQFF. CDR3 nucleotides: TGTGCCAGCAGCCGGACAGGGGGCCCCTACAATGAGCAGTTCTTC.

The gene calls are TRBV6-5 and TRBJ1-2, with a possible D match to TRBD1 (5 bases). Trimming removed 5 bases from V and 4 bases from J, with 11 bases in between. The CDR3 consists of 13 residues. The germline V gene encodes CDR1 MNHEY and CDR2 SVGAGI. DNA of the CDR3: TGTGCCAGCAGTCCCGGGACCGGCTATGGCTACACCTTC. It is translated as CASSPGTGYGYTF.